The rows below give T cell receptor beta chains drawn from one sample of a study of vaccination and CD4 T cells after COVID-19. Their target antigens are unknown. TCRdb re-derived calls from the PCR reads in MiXCR, one entry per CDR3 protein. The data show more than 14,000 distinct CDR3 sequences, about 39% seen once. The sequencing sample was made of CD4+ T cells from blood, cultured in vitro. These TCRs come from a human donor who had recovered from COVID-19. CDR3s include the opening cysteine and the closing phenylalanine or tryptophan. A D gene is named only where the DNA matches it firmly. Clone sizes are given selectively: once, few, many, or a class where the clone is expanded.

J: TRBJ2-1
size: -
V: TRBV7-8
D: -
DNA: TGTGCCAGCAGCCGGACCGTATCTAACAGGGTGAGCTCCTACAATGAGCAGTTCTTC
CDR3: CASSRTVSNRVSSYNEQFF

J: TRBJ1-5
size: few
V: TRBV5-4
D: -
DNA: TGTGCCAGCAGCTTAAACAGGGATCCGGCGACGCCCCAGCATTTT
CDR3: CASSLNRDPATPQHF

J: TRBJ2-7
size: -
V: TRBV7-7
D: TRBD2
DNA: TGTGCCAGCAGCTTAGGCAGCGGGAGCTACGAGCAGTACTTC
CDR3: CASSLGSGSYEQYF

J: TRBJ1-5
size: -
V: TRBV2
D: TRBD1
DNA: TGTGCCAGCACAAAGGGACAGGTCAATCAGCCCCAGCATTTT
CDR3: CASTKGQVNQPQHF

J: TRBJ2-5
size: -
V: TRBV12-3/TRBV12-4
D: -
DNA: TGTGCCAGCAGTTTAGCGGGATCCCAAGAGACCCAGTACTTC
CDR3: CASSLAGSQETQYF

J: TRBJ1-6
size: -
V: TRBV12-3/TRBV12-4
D: TRBD1
DNA: TGTGCCAGCAGCCCTGGGACAGGGGTTTCACCCCTCCACTTT
CDR3: CASSPGTGVSPLHF

J: TRBJ1-1
size: -
V: TRBV10-1
D: -
DNA: TGCGCCAGCGTTTCGCTCGGCGTACAGCAAGCTTTCTTT
CDR3: CASVSLGVQQAFF

J: TRBJ1-1
size: -
V: TRBV5-5
D: TRBD1
DNA: TGTGCCAGCAGCTTCGGGGACAGGTCGTCGACTGAAGCTTTCTTT
CDR3: CASSFGDRSSTEAFF

J: TRBJ2-5
size: few
V: TRBV2
D: -
DNA: TGTGCCAGCAGTGAACAAGAGACCCAGTACTTC
CDR3: CASSEQETQYF

J: TRBJ2-7
size: few
V: TRBV20-1
D: TRBD2
DNA: TGCAGTGCTAGTAAGACTAGCGGGAGTGCGGACGAGCAGTACTTC
CDR3: CSASKTSGSADEQYF

J: TRBJ1-1
size: few
V: TRBV19
D: -
DNA: TGTGCCAGTAGTATAGCGCTCGTCGCCACTGAAGCTTTCTTT
CDR3: CASSIALVATEAFF

J: TRBJ2-7
size: -
V: TRBV4-2
D: TRBD2
DNA: TGTGCCAGCAGCCAAGATCGGAGTGTGGGACTAGCGGCCTACGAGCAGTACTTC
CDR3: CASSQDRSVGLAAYEQYF

J: TRBJ1-6
size: few
V: TRBV7-2
D: -
DNA: TGTGCCAGCAGCTTATCTTTTGATTTGGCCAATAATTCACCCCTCCACTTT
CDR3: CASSLSFDLANNSPLHF

J: TRBJ2-3
size: -
V: TRBV24-1
D: -
DNA: TGTGCCACCAGTGATTTATTCCAGGGTGCAGATACGCAGTATTTT
CDR3: CATSDLFQGADTQYF

J: TRBJ2-6
size: few
V: TRBV7-2
D: -
DNA: TGTGCCAGCAGCCCCAGGGCCCAGGCTGGGGCCAACGTCCTGACTTTC
CDR3: CASSPRAQAGANVLTF

J: TRBJ2-1
size: few
V: TRBV24-1
D: -
DNA: TGTGCCACCAGCCCCGGCCCTACCAATGAGCAGTTCTTC
CDR3: CATSPGPTNEQFF

J: TRBJ1-1
size: -
V: TRBV27
D: TRBD1
DNA: TGTGCCAGCAGTTTTACCAATCCCGGACAGGGACGGGCTGAAGCTTTCTTT
CDR3: CASSFTNPGQGRAEAFF

J: TRBJ2-7
size: -
V: TRBV7-6
D: TRBD2
DNA: TGTGCCAGCAGCTCGGGGGTGCGGGGGAGCGAGCAGTACTTC
CDR3: CASSSGVRGSEQYF

J: TRBJ1-4
size: once
V: TRBV7-2
D: -
DNA: TGTGCCAGCAGCTTACCGCGTGGCAGGGGCCGAACTAATGAAAAACTGTTTTTT
CDR3: CASSLPRGRGRTNEKLFF

J: TRBJ1-1
size: -
V: TRBV20-1
D: -
DNA: TGCAGAGCTAGAGTTCTTAGGCTGGTCATGAACACTGAAGCTTTCTTT
CDR3: CRARVLRLVMNTEAFF

J: TRBJ2-5
size: -
V: TRBV21-1
D: -
DNA: TGTGCCAGCAGCGCCCGACAGGGGAAGAGGTCCGAGACCCAGTACTTC
CDR3: CASSARQGKRSETQYF

J: TRBJ1-2
size: -
V: TRBV30
D: -
DNA: TGTGCCTGGAGTCGGAACTATGGCTACACCTTC
CDR3: CAWSRNYGYTF

J: TRBJ2-1
size: -
V: TRBV12-3/TRBV12-4
D: -
DNA: TGTGCCAGCGTCCTCTACAATGAGCAGTTCTTC
CDR3: CASVLYNEQFF

J: TRBJ1-2
size: -
V: TRBV21-1
D: -
DNA: TGTGCCAGCAGCAAAGTAACAACCCAAAACTATGGCTACACCTTC
CDR3: CASSKVTTQNYGYTF

J: TRBJ1-1
size: -
V: TRBV12-3/TRBV12-4
D: -
DNA: TGTGCCAGCAGTTCGTCAGGGTTTGGCCCTGAAGCTTTCTTT
CDR3: CASSSSGFGPEAFF

J: TRBJ2-2
size: -
V: TRBV30
D: TRBD1
DNA: TGTGCCTGGAGCACAGGGGGGTCCGCGAACACCGGGGAGCTGTTTTTT
CDR3: CAWSTGGSANTGELFF

J: TRBJ2-5
size: -
V: TRBV2
D: -
DNA: TGTGCCAGCAGTGAAATCACAGGGCGGGGAGAGACCCAGTACTTC
CDR3: CASSEITGRGETQYF

J: TRBJ2-3
size: few
V: TRBV6-5
D: TRBD2
DNA: TGTGCCAGCAGTTACTCGATTCAAGCGGGGGGGCATAGTACGCAGTATTTT
CDR3: CASSYSIQAGGHSTQYF

J: TRBJ2-1
size: -
V: TRBV6-1
D: -
DNA: TGTGCCAGCAGTGAAGCAACCGTTGATAGGCAGTTCTTC
CDR3: CASSEATVDRQFF

J: TRBJ1-5
size: once
V: TRBV18
D: -
DNA: TGTGCCAGCTCACCCATCGGGGGTTTGAATCAGCCCCAGCATTTT
CDR3: CASSPIGGLNQPQHF

J: TRBJ2-3
size: once
V: TRBV2
D: -
DNA: TGTGCCAGCAGTGAACCCACAACGCAGTATTTT
CDR3: CASSEPTTQYF

J: TRBJ2-1
size: -
V: TRBV7-2
D: -
DNA: TGTGCCAGCAGCTTGGGGGGCCTTCTCATCCCGGCGTTCTTC
CDR3: CASSLGGLLIPAFF

J: TRBJ2-3
size: few
V: TRBV6-1
D: TRBD1
DNA: TGTGCCAGCAGTGAACAACCAGGGGGCGGCACAGATACGCAGTATTTT
CDR3: CASSEQPGGGTDTQYF

J: TRBJ2-3
size: -
V: TRBV20-1
D: -
DNA: TGCAGTGCTAGGTATCCTGGTCGGGGCCCAGATACGCAGTATTTT
CDR3: CSARYPGRGPDTQYF

J: TRBJ2-3
size: -
V: TRBV20-1
D: -
DNA: TGCAGTGCTAGATCTAGGACAGTTTTCTGGGATACGCAGTATTTT
CDR3: CSARSRTVFWDTQYF

J: TRBJ1-1
size: -
V: TRBV6-4
D: -
DNA: TGTGCCAGCAGGGACAGTTCTCGAGAAACTGAAGCTTTCTTT
CDR3: CASRDSSRETEAFF

J: TRBJ1-5
size: -
V: TRBV6-1
D: -
DNA: TGTGCCAGCAAGCGCGGGCATGGCAATCAGCCCCAGCATTTT
CDR3: CASKRGHGNQPQHF

J: TRBJ2-3
size: -
V: TRBV20-1
D: -
DNA: TGCAGTGCGCCCGGGAATTTACCCTCTAGCACAGATACGCAGTATTTT
CDR3: CSAPGNLPSSTDTQYF

J: TRBJ2-7
size: few
V: TRBV28
D: TRBD2
DNA: TGTGCCAGCAAAGGTGGGGCTAGCGGGAAGTACGAGCAGTACTTC
CDR3: CASKGGASGKYEQYF

J: TRBJ1-5
size: -
V: TRBV15
D: -
DNA: TGTGCCACCAGCCGGGGTTTTCAGCTCCAGCATTTT
CDR3: CATSRGFQLQHF

J: TRBJ1-2
size: -
V: TRBV20-1
D: -
DNA: TGCAGTGCAAATACTGGAGAAGGCAATGGCTACACCTTC
CDR3: CSANTGEGNGYTF

J: TRBJ1-5
size: few
V: TRBV6-5
D: TRBD1
DNA: TGTGCCAGCAGTTACGGCAGGGGGCAATTCGGCAATCAGCCCCAGCATTTT
CDR3: CASSYGRGQFGNQPQHF

J: TRBJ1-1
size: -
V: TRBV5-1
D: TRBD1
DNA: TGCGCCAGCAGCTGGACAGGGGGCGAGGTGAACACTGAAGCTTTCTTT
CDR3: CASSWTGGEVNTEAFF

J: TRBJ2-2
size: -
V: TRBV6-1
D: TRBD1
DNA: TGTGCCAGCAGCCCCCAGGGGGCCTCTACCGGGGAGCTGTTTTTT
CDR3: CASSPQGASTGELFF

J: TRBJ1-2
size: -
V: TRBV11-2
D: -
DNA: TGTGCCAGCAGCTCCATGCAGGATCGTCCAGGCAATGGCTACACCTTC
CDR3: CASSSMQDRPGNGYTF

J: TRBJ1-1
size: few
V: TRBV19
D: -
DNA: TGTGCCAGTAGTATTGGGGGGGGGCGGTATCGCACTGAAGCTTTCTTT
CDR3: CASSIGGGRYRTEAFF

J: TRBJ1-1
size: -
V: TRBV11-2
D: -
DNA: TGTGCCAGCAGCTCCAGCCGACACACGAACACTGAAGCTTTCTTT
CDR3: CASSSSRHTNTEAFF

J: TRBJ1-2
size: -
V: TRBV5-1
D: TRBD1
DNA: TGCGCCAGCAGCTCCTCCTGGACAGGGGGACACCATGGCTACACCTTC
CDR3: CASSSSWTGGHHGYTF

J: TRBJ1-5
size: few
V: TRBV6-1
D: TRBD1
DNA: TGTGCCAGCACCACCTTGGGACAGGGGAATCAGCCCCAGCATTTT
CDR3: CASTTLGQGNQPQHF

J: TRBJ1-1
size: -
V: TRBV6-1
D: -
DNA: TGTGCCAGCAGTCGCCGTTTTAGGGCGGACACTGAAGCTTTCTTT
CDR3: CASSRRFRADTEAFF

J: TRBJ2-5
size: few
V: TRBV18
D: -
DNA: TGTGCCAGCTCACCGGTCTACCGGGATGAGACCCAGTACTTC
CDR3: CASSPVYRDETQYF

J: TRBJ1-3
size: few
V: TRBV20-1
D: -
DNA: TGCAGTGCCAGAACCCGCTCTGGAAACACCATATATTTT
CDR3: CSARTRSGNTIYF

J: TRBJ1-5
size: -
V: TRBV24-1
D: -
DNA: TGTGCCACCAGTGATTCTGGGGCAGGGCGCAATCAGCCCCAGCATTTT
CDR3: CATSDSGAGRNQPQHF